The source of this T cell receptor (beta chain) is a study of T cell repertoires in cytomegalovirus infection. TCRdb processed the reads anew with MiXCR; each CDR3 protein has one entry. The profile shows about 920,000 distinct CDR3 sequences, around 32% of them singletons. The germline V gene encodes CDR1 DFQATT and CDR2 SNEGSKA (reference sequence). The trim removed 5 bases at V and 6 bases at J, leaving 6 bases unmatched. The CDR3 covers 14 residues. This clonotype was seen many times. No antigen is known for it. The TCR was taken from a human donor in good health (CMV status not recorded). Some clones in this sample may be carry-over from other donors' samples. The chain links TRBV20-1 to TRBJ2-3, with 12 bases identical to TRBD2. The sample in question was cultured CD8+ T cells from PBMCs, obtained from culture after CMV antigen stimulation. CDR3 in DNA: TGCAGTGCTCTTTGGACTAGCGGGAAGGATACGCAGTATTTT. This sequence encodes CSALWTSGKDTQYF.